The sequence of this TCR beta chain was determined in a study of regulatory T cells in long-lasting Graves disease. Overall study findings and caveats: For persistent Graves' patients, TCR diversity was lower than for newly diagnosed ones.

Time point described: newly diagnosed GD, antithyroid drugs for less than 3 months. Preparation of the TCR library used RNA extracted from PBMCs. This CDR3 is 14 amino acids long. V was clipped by 6 bases and J by 6 bases, with 17 bases between them. Germline V gene data show CDR1 as SGHNT and CDR2 as YENEEA. This clonotype has at least ten counts. Its specificity is not known. To make TCR beta libraries, researchers used iRepertoire HTBI primers and Arm-PCR of CDR3 regions. TCRdb processed the multiplex PCR reads anew with MiXCR; each CDR3 protein has one entry. This sample yields roughly 500,000 distinct CDR3 sequences, of which 9.5% to 15% are seen a single time; around 9.3% belongs to the top ten. A further study also used this sample, focusing on T cells in Graves' hyperthyroidism and ophthalmopathy. That source notes: It was considered stable Graves' hyperthyroidism when ophthalmopathy did not progress within 18 months.

The chain combines TRBV11-3 with TRBJ1-1, with no clear D. The source of this sequence is a woman aged 25 to 39 with Graves disease. The sample consisted of peripheral blood mononuclear cells (PBMCs), taken at new diagnosis, from a patient treated with antithyroid drugs. CDR3 region: CASSSRAWGPEAFF. The CDR3 bases are TGTGCCAGCAGTTCGAGGGCGTGGGGTCCTGAAGCTTTCTTT.